This T cell receptor beta chain was obtained from a study of cytomegalovirus exposure and HLA in healthy donors. PCR amplification relied on 60 Vbeta primers (plus 13 Jbeta primers). The protocol was immunoSEQ multiplex PCR, while the TCRdb copy is restricted to in-frame clones and leaves out a portion. Across 220,000 or so clones, the top ten clones capture 0.95% to 1.3% of the sample. Sequencing used PBMCs. The TCR comes from a girl aged 2 to 9 in good health and CMV-seropositive.

CDR3 in DNA: TGTGCCAGTAGAGGACAGGAGAACACTGAAGCTTTCTTT. Translated: CASRGQENTEAFF. The chain is built from TRBV19 and TRBJ1-1; 7 bases are a match to TRBD1. CDR1 and CDR2 from the germline V gene are LNHDA and SQIVND (reference sequence). J was trimmed by 1 base and V by 6 bases; bases with no gene match: 2. The CDR3 loop spans 13 amino acids.